A single sample is the source of the 22 T cell receptor beta chains below, sequenced in a study of CD8+ T cells in alopecia areata listed by TCRdb under 2018. Taken with the paper, the label for time point translates to: around 22 weeks on oral tofacitinib. The treatment or condition label for this specimen denotes: oral pan-JAK inhibitor, 5-10 mg twice daily. The library was produced with the immunoSEQ multiplex PCR assay. RNA was extracted from all samples and reverse transcribed into cDNA as template for TCR sequencing. TCRdb re-hosts the immuneACCESS table, in-frame sequences only. Its copies lack some clones; in the studies checked, an unresolved V gene accounts for under half of them, and the cause for the rest is not known. For this sample the table gives more than 150,000 clones, of which roughly 62% were detected only once. In total, the top ten clones hold 10% to 15% of the sample. This specimen was CD8+ T cells sorted from blood, taken at week 24, from a patient treated with tofacitinib. The source is a human donor with alopecia areata.

This clone occurred a few times. This chain uses TRBV25-1 with TRBJ2-6, with unresolved D. From germline, CDR1 is MGHDK and CDR2 SYGVNS. The V end lost 3 bases, the J end lost 4 bases, and 7 bases lay between the germline ends. CDR3 size: 14 residues. The CDR3 protein is CASSESDGANVLTF. In DNA, the CDR3 is TGTGCCAGCAGTGAGTCGGACGGGGCCAACGTCCTGACTTTC.

Remarks on this clone: Other DNA sequences in the same sample also yield this CDR3. The rearrangement uses TRBV5-1 and TRBJ2-7; TRBD1 is a possible D gene (5 bases). V shed 1 base and J shed 3 bases, with 8 bases lying between them. The CDR3 covers 13 residues. Germline loops: CDR1 SGHRS, CDR2 YFSETQ. In DNA form, the CDR3 reads TGCGCCAGCAGCTTGCTAGACAGCTACGAGCAGTACTTC. It encodes CASSLLDSYEQYF.

The chain couples TRBV15 to TRBJ2-4; D assignment may be TRBD1 or TRBD2 (5 bases each). This CDR3 spans 14 amino acids. Per germline, CDR1 LNHNV and CDR2 YYDKDF (reference sequence). The germline V and J ends were trimmed by 0 bases and 9 bases, with 12 bases remaining between them. The CDR3: CATSRDRGAIIQYF. CDR3 sequence (DNA): TGTGCCACCAGCAGAGATCGAGGGGCTATCATTCAGTACTTC.

The chain uses TRBV27 and TRBJ2-7; the match to TRBD1 covers 7 bases. This CDR3 comprises 14 residues. Germline trimming cut 0 bases from V and 3 bases from J; bases unmatched to any gene: 2. Germline V lookup: CDR1 MNHEY, CDR2 SMNVEV (reference sequence). The CDR3 region is CASSLSGDSYEQYF. DNA of the CDR3: TGTGCCAGCAGTTTATCTGGGGACAGCTACGAGCAGTACTTC.

This chain joins TRBV5-1 and TRBJ2-7; a possible D gene is TRBD2 (5 bases). V lost 5 bases, J lost 7 bases, and 10 bases lay in between. The CDR3 totals 11 residues. Germline CDR1 SGHRS, CDR2 YFSETQ. The CDR3 region is CASRTTGEQYF. The DNA for the CDR3 is TGCGCCAGCAGGACTACGGGGGAGCAGTACTTC.

The rearrangement joins TRBV28 to TRBJ1-1; the D gene is possibly TRBD1 (6 bases). The CDR3 spans 16 residues. Germline V gives CDR1 MDHEN, CDR2 SYDVKM. Trimming took 1 base from V and 4 from J, leaving 16 bases between them. The CDR3 DNA sequence: TGTGCCAGCAGTTTATCGCCGGGGGCGGTTGGCACTGAAGCTTTCTTT. Translating it yields CASSLSPGAVGTEAFF. The full variable domain, rest sourced from reference TRBV28 and TRBJ1-1, is DVKVTQSSRYLVKRTGEKVFLECVQDMDHENMFWYRQDPGLGLRLIYFSYDVKMKEKGDIPEGYSVSREKKERFSLILESASTNQTSMYLCASSLSPGAVGTEAFFGQGTRLTVV.

V and J are TRBV7-3 and TRBJ2-3; weak D call: TRBD2 (6 bases). This CDR3 has 15 residues. Germline CDR1 SGHTA, CDR2 FQGTGA. Trimming cost V 2 bases and J 4 bases, with 13 bases left between them. DNA of the CDR3: TGTGCCAGCAGCTTAGGGCGGGGCAAGGCAGATACGCAGTATTTT. It specifies CASSLGRGKADTQYF. Filled out from reference TRBV7-3 and TRBJ2-3, the complete variable domain reads GAGVSQTPSNKVTEKGKYVELRCDPISGHTALYWYRQSLGQGPEFLIYFQGTGAADDSGLPNDRFFAVRPEGSVSTLKIQRTERGDSAVYLCASSLGRGKADTQYFGPGTRLTVL.

The gene calls are TRBV27 and TRBJ1-3; 9 positions match TRBD1. J lost 4 bases, V lost 5 bases, and 12 bases had no gene match. The germline CDR1 and CDR2 sequences are MNHEY and SMNVEV (reference sequence). CDR3 length equals 17 residues. CDR3 DNA sequence: TGTGCCAGCAGTCCGGTCCCGGGACAGGGTCCAGGAAACACCATATATTTT. This encodes CASSPVPGQGPGNTIYF.

DNA for the CDR3: TGTGCCTGGACTCCCGGGACAGGGACCTACGAGCAGTACTTC. Its translation: CAWTPGTGTYEQYF. The chain is built from TRBV30 and TRBJ2-7; 9 bases are shared with TRBD1. CDR1 is GTSNPN and CDR2 is SVGIG in the germline V gene (reference sequence). The CDR3 sequence is 14 residues long. The V gene end was trimmed by 4 bases and the J gene end by 2 bases; junction bases not matched to a gene: 6. The full variable domain, in which reference TRBV30 and TRBJ2-7 provide the parts outside the CDR3, is SQTIHQWPATLVQPVGSPLSLECTVEGTSNPNLYWYRQAAGRGLQLLFYSVGIGQISSEVPQNLSASRPQDRQFILSSKKLLLSDSGFYLCAWTPGTGTYEQYFGPGTRLTVT.

The chain recombines TRBV4-1 with TRBJ2-7; D is perhaps TRBD1 or TRBD2 (5 bases each). The CDR3 is 13 amino acids. The germline V and J ends were trimmed by 3 bases and 4 bases, with 10 bases remaining between them. Germline V gene data show CDR1 as MGHRA and CDR2 as YSYEKL. The CDR3, as DNA: TGCGCCAGCAGCCAGGACTGGACATACGAGCAGTACTTC. Translating gives CASSQDWTYEQYF.

This rearrangement joins TRBV27 to TRBJ1-2; no clear D gene. V was clipped by 5 bases and J by 8 bases, with 12 bases between them. In germline, CDR1 is MNHEY, CDR2 SMNVEV (reference sequence). This CDR3 contains 12 residues. Written as DNA, the CDR3 is TGTGCCAGCAGTAAACCCGGATTGGGCTACACCTTC. The encoded protein is CASSKPGLGYTF.

The V call is TRBV7-9, the J call TRBJ2-5; TRBD1 aligns across 8 bases. Germline V gene sequence: CDR1 SEHNR, CDR2 FQNEAQ (reference sequence). This CDR3 spans 16 amino acids. With 5 bases clipped from V and 2 bases from J, the junction kept 10 bases outside the gene matches. The CDR3: CASSQKTGDDQETQYF. CDR3 DNA sequence: TGTGCCAGCAGCCAGAAGACAGGGGACGATCAAGAGACCCAGTACTTC.

This chain connects TRBV19 to TRBJ1-5; D may be TRBD1 (5 bases). There are 12 residues in the CDR3. From germline, CDR1 is LNHDA and CDR2 SQIVND (reference sequence). The germline V and J ends were trimmed by 7 bases and 2 bases, with 6 bases remaining between them. In DNA form, the CDR3 reads TGTGCCAGTATGGGGGGCAATCAGCCCCAGCATTTT. It encodes CASMGGNQPQHF.

The rearrangement links TRBV10-3 to TRBJ2-7; D may be TRBD2 (6 bases). This CDR3 region has 15 residues. The V gene's germline CDR1 is ENHRY and CDR2 SYGVKD. V was clipped by 5 bases and J by 0 bases, with 14 bases between them. DNA of the CDR3: TGTGCCATCAGTCCCGGGACTGGAATCTCCTACGAGCAGTACTTC. Protein product: CAISPGTGISYEQYF.

V usage is TRBV25-1 and J usage is TRBJ1-2; no firm D call. This CDR3 spans 13 amino acids. In germline, CDR1 is MGHDK, CDR2 SYGVNS. Trimming cost V 2 bases and J 6 bases, with 10 bases left between them. The CDR3 region is CASSELTRNGYTF. The CDR3 region has the DNA TGTGCCAGCAGTGAACTCACCCGGAATGGCTACACCTTC.

V and J are TRBV5-6 and TRBJ2-7; D is unresolved. Germline CDR1 SGHDT, CDR2 YYEEEE. There are 12 residues in the CDR3. Trimming pared 2 bases from V and 6 bases from J, leaving 9 bases between. The CDR3 is CASSFGSSEQYF. CDR3 sequence (DNA): TGTGCCAGCAGCTTTGGTTCTAGCGAGCAGTACTTC.

CDR3 loop: CASSPGQTPPEAFF. In nucleotides, the CDR3 is TGTGCCAGCAGTCCGGGACAGACACCCCCTGAAGCTTTCTTT. The V gene is TRBV11-1, the J gene TRBJ1-1, with 7 bases lining up with TRBD1. Germline V gives CDR1 SGHAT, CDR2 FQDESV (reference sequence). V lost 6 bases to trimming and J lost 6 bases; unmatched junction nucleotides: 10. CDR3 length: 14 residues.

The chain links TRBV25-1 to TRBJ1-6; TRBD1 aligns across 8 bases. Germline assignment: CDR1 MGHDK and CDR2 SYGVNS. CDR3 length equals 15 residues. V lost 4 bases to trimming and J lost 7 bases; unmatched junction nucleotides: 6. CDR3 in amino acids: CASSARGLVNSPLHF. Here the CDR3 DNA reads TGTGCCAGCAGTGCCAGGGGGCTAGTCAATTCACCCCTCCACTTT. The variable domain in full, with the rest retrieved from reference TRBV25-1 and TRBJ1-6, is EADIYQTPRYLVIGTGKKITLECSQTMGHDKMYWYQQDPGMELHLIHYSYGVNSTEKGDLSSESTVSRIRTEHFPLTLESARPSHTSQYLCASSARGLVNSPLHFGNGTRLTVT.

The CDR3 sequence: CASSVVSTEAFF. CDR3 DNA sequence: TGTGCCAGCAGCGTAGTTAGCACTGAAGCTTTCTTT. The chain couples TRBV9 to TRBJ1-1; no reliable D call. This CDR3 is 12 amino acids long. Germline values: CDR1 SGDLS, CDR2 YYNGEE. Trimming took off 0 bases at V and 4 bases at J, with 4 bases between the two ends.

The V gene is TRBV5-6, the J gene TRBJ2-2; D gene uncertain. The CDR3 length is 14 residues. V gave up 2 bases and J gave up 4 bases, with 9 bases separating them. Germline CDR1 and CDR2: SGHDT and YYEEEE. For the CDR3, the DNA is TGTGCCAGCAGCTTCGGCAGGCCCACCGGGGAGCTGTTTTTT. As protein: CASSFGRPTGELFF.

This clone was observed a handful of times. The J gene is TRBJ2-5, the V gene TRBV15; D might be TRBD1 or TRBD2, each matching 5 bases. The CDR3 extends over 17 amino acids. Trimming took 1 base from V and 2 from J, leaving 17 bases between them. Germline CDR1 is LNHNV and CDR2 is YYDKDF (reference sequence). CDR3 in amino acids: CATSRVDIRGFQETQYF. Here the CDR3 DNA reads TGTGCCACCAGCAGAGTAGACATACGGGGCTTTCAAGAGACCCAGTACTTC.

V usage is TRBV9 and J usage is TRBJ1-1; D not certain. This CDR3 contains 8 residues. The ends were cut back, 6 bases at V and 11 bases at J, with 5 bases in the middle. CDR1 SGDLS and CDR2 YYNGEE come from the germline V gene. CDR3 region: CASKRAFF. The CDR3 DNA sequence: TGTGCCAGCAAGCGTGCTTTCTTT.